A single T cell receptor (beta chain) is shown here with its context. Its specificity is unknown. J lost 5 bases, V lost 4 bases, and 10 bases had no gene match. Looked up from germline, CDR1 is SGHTA and CDR2 is FQGNSA. The CDR3 is made up of 15 amino acids. The sample is drawn from a study of T cell responses to AZD1222 COVID-19 vaccine. Study conclusions and caveats: Increases in Spike-specific TCR breadth and depth were seen after two AZD1222 doses.

Clones were read by immunoSEQ multiplex PCR, and TCRdb kept only the in-frame ones, dropping some. The table shows more than 150,000 clones, with about 86% occurring only once. The clonotype comes from an adult in good health. The rearrangement joins TRBV7-2 to TRBJ2-5, with TRBD2 matching 7 bases. Sample: peripheral blood, taken on day 0 of AZD1222 vaccination. CDR3 DNA sequence: TGTGCCAGCAGCTCCGGGACTAATTTTTTGGAGACCCAGTACTTC. It codes for CASSSGTNFLETQYF.